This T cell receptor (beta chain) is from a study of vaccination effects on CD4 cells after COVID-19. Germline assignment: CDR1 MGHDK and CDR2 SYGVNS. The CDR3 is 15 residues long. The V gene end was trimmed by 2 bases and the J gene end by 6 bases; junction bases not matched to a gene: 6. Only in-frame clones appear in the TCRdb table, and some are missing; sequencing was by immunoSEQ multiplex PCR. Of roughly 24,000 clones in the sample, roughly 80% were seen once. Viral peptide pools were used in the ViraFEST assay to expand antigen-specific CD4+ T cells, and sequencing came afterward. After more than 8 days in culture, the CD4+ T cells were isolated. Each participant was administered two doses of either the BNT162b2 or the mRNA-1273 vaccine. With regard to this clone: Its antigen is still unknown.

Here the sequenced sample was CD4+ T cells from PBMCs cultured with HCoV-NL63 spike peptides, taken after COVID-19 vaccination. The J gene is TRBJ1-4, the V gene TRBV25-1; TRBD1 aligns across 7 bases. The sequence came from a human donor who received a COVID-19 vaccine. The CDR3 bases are TGTGCCAGCAGTGAACGGGACAGCCGCGATGAAAAACTGTTTTTT. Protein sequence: CASSERDSRDEKLFF.